These T cell receptor beta chains were read from a single sample in a study of shared clonotypes between healthy human individuals. Generated by immunoSEQ multiplex PCR, the TCRdb table keeps only in-frame clones and is missing some. This sample has 1.5 million to 2.5 million clones, with just under 95% found just once. Sequenced material: naive CD8+ T cells sorted from blood. These receptors originate from a man aged 18 to 30 in good health. CDR3s include the opening cysteine and the closing phenylalanine or tryptophan. D genes are given only for firm matches. Rows may omit the clone size; those that give it use once, few, many or a size class.

abundance	v_gene	j_gene	d_gene	CDR3aa	CDR3nt
.	TRBV5-1	TRBJ2-7	TRBD1	CASRDPGQAYEQYF	TGCGCCAGCAGAGACCCCGGACAGGCCTACGAGCAGTACTTC
.	TRBV9	TRBJ1-1	.	CASTPTPQTSREVEAFF	TGTGCCAGCACTCCCACCCCCCAAACCTCCAGGGAAGTTGAAGCTTTCTTT
.	TRBV2	TRBJ2-1	TRBD1	CASSQSGQAFYNEQFF	TGTGCCAGCAGCCAGTCCGGACAGGCGTTCTACAATGAGCAGTTCTTC
few	TRBV10-2	TRBJ1-5	.	CASSETGSNQPQHF	TGCGCCAGCAGTGAGACAGGGTCCAATCAGCCCCAGCATTTT
.	TRBV19	TRBJ2-7	.	CASSMATAAYEQYF	TGTGCCAGTAGTATGGCAACGGCCGCCTACGAGCAGTACTTC
.	TRBV6-5	TRBJ2-7	.	CASSLAPAYEQYF	TGTGCCAGCAGTCTAGCGCCAGCCTACGAGCAGTACTTC
.	TRBV10-3	TRBJ2-7	TRBD1	CASLAGGASYEQYF	TGTGCCTCCTTGGCAGGGGGCGCGTCCTACGAGCAGTACTTC
.	TRBV28	TRBJ1-1	TRBD1	CASRYQGESGEAFF	TGTGCCAGCAGATATCAGGGGGAGTCGGGTGAAGCTTTCTTT
once	TRBV9	TRBJ2-7	TRBD2	CASSVAVSGSEQYF	TGTGCCAGCAGCGTAGCTGTGAGCGGGAGCGAGCAGTACTTC
.	TRBV6-5	TRBJ1-5	TRBD1	CASNGTGSNQPQHF	TGTGCCAGCAATGGGACAGGTAGCAATCAGCCCCAGCATTTT
.	TRBV4-1	TRBJ1-1	.	CASSLEGEGMNTEAFF	TGCGCCAGCAGCCTGGAAGGGGAGGGGATGAACACTGAAGCTTTCTTT
.	TRBV28	TRBJ1-2	.	CASSFILSGGNGYTF	TGTGCCAGCAGTTTCATTTTATCCGGTGGCAATGGCTACACCTTC
.	TRBV6-1	TRBJ1-4	.	CASSDFGTKPLLFF	TGTGCCAGCAGTGACTTCGGAACTAAGCCATTACTGTTTTTT
.	TRBV9	TRBJ2-7	.	CASSVGPEPTYEQYF	TGTGCCAGCAGCGTAGGGCCAGAGCCCACCTACGAGCAGTACTTC
.	TRBV9	TRBJ2-7	.	CASSPSGGGSYEQYF	TGTGCCAGCAGCCCCTCGGGGGGCGGATCCTACGAGCAGTACTTC
.	TRBV5-6	TRBJ2-7	.	CASSSLPGLGYEQYF	TGTGCCAGCAGCTCCCTCCCGGGATTAGGGTACGAGCAGTACTTC
.	TRBV29-1	TRBJ2-3	TRBD2	CSVLASGRLDTQYF	TGCAGCGTTCTGGCTAGCGGGAGGTTAGATACGCAGTATTTT
.	TRBV27	TRBJ2-7	TRBD1	CASRWTGAYYEQYF	TGTGCCAGCAGATGGACAGGGGCTTACTACGAGCAGTACTTC
.	TRBV10-2	TRBJ1-1	.	CASSESRGPDDGAFF	TGCGCCAGCAGTGAGTCGAGGGGCCCCGACGATGGGGCTTTCTTT
.	TRBV29-1	TRBJ1-2	TRBD1	CSVEGQEDGYTF	TGCAGCGTTGAGGGACAGGAAGATGGCTACACCTTC
once	TRBV27	TRBJ1-5	.	CASSFGRGNQPQHF	TGTGCCAGCAGTTTCGGGAGGGGCAATCAGCCCCAGCATTTT
.	TRBV11-2	TRBJ1-5	.	CASSLDGGWSNQPQHF	TGTGCCAGCAGCTTGGATGGGGGCTGGAGCAATCAGCCCCAGCATTTT
.	TRBV29-1	TRBJ2-5	.	CSVEAGRREGQYF	TGCAGCGTTGAAGCGGGGCGGAGAGAGGGCCAGTACTTC
.	TRBV5-1	TRBJ2-2	TRBD2	CASSFRGGVTGELFF	TGCGCCAGCAGCTTCCGCGGGGGGGTTACCGGGGAGCTGTTTTTT
.	TRBV11-2	TRBJ2-7	TRBD2	CASSLVGSGYEQYF	TGTGCCAGCAGCTTAGTGGGTAGCGGGTACGAGCAGTACTTC
.	TRBV9	TRBJ2-2	.	CASSPESTGELFF	TGTGCCAGCAGCCCCGAGAGCACCGGGGAGCTGTTTTTT
.	TRBV11-3	TRBJ2-1	TRBD2	CASSLTGGALNEQFF	TGTGCCAGCAGCTTAACGGGGGGGGCTCTCAATGAGCAGTTCTTC
.	TRBV29-1	TRBJ2-7	.	CSVEIGNSYEQYF	TGCAGCGTTGAAATCGGGAACTCCTACGAGCAGTACTTC
.	TRBV5-6	TRBJ2-1	.	CASSLPSAEQFF	TGTGCCAGCAGCTTGCCGTCGGCGGAGCAGTTCTTC
.	TRBV9	TRBJ2-1	TRBD2	CASSFSGRAENEQFF	TGTGCCAGCAGCTTTAGCGGGAGGGCCGAGAATGAGCAGTTCTTC